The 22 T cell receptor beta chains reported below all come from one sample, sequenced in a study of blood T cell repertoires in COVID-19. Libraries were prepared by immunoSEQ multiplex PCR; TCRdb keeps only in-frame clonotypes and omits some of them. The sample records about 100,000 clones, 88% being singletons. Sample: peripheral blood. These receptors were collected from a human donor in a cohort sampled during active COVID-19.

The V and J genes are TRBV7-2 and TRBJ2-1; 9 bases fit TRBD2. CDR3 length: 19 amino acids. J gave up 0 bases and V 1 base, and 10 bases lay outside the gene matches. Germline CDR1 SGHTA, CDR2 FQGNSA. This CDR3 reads CASSLGISGSGGSYNEQFF. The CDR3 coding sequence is TGTGCCAGCAGCTTAGGGATTAGCGGGAGCGGGGGCTCCTACAATGAGCAGTTCTTC.

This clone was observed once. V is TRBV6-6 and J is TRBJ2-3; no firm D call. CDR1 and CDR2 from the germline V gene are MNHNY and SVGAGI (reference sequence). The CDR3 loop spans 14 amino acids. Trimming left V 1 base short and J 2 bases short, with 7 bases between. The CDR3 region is CASSYYGNTDTQYF. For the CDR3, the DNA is TGTGCCAGCAGTTACTATGGCAACACAGATACGCAGTATTTT.

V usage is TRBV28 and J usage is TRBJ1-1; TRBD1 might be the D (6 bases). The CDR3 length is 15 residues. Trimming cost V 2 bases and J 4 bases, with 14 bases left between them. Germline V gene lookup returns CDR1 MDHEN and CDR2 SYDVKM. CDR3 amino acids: CASSLGDRLGTEAFF. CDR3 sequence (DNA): TGTGCCAGCAGTTTAGGAGACAGGTTGGGCACTGAAGCTTTCTTT.

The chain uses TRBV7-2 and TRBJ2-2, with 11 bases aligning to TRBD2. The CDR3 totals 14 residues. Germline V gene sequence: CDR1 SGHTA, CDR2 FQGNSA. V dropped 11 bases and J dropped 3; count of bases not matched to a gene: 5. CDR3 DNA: TGTGCCGGAGGGGGACTAGCGGACACCGGGGAGCTGTTTTTT. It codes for CAGGGLADTGELFF.

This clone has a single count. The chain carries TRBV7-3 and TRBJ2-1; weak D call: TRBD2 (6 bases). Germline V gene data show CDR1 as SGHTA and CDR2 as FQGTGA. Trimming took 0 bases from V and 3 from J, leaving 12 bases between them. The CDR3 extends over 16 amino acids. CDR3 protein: CASSLTSGTRYNEQFF. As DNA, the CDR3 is TGTGCCAGCAGCTTAACCTCCGGGACTCGCTACAATGAGCAGTTCTTC.

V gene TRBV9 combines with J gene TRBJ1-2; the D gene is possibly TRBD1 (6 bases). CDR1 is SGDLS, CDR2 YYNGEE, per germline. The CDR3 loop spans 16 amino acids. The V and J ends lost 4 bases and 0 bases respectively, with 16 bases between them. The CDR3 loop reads CASSPLRGASNYGYTF. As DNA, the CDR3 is TGTGCCAGCAGCCCCCTCCGGGGGGCGTCTAACTATGGCTACACCTTC.

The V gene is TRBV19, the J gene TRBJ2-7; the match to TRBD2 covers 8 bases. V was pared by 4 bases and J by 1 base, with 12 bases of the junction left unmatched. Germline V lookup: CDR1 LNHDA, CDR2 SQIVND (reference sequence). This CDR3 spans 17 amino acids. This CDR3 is CASSRDGSGSPSYEQYF. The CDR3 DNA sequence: TGTGCCAGTAGTAGGGACGGCAGCGGGAGCCCGTCCTACGAGCAGTACTTC.

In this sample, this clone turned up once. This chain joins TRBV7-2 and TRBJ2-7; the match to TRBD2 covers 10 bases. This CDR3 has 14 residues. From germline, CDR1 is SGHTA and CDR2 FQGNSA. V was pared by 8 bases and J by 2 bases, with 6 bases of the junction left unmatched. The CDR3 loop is CASGTSGDAYEQYF. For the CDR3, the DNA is TGTGCCAGCGGAACTAGCGGGGATGCCTACGAGCAGTACTTC.

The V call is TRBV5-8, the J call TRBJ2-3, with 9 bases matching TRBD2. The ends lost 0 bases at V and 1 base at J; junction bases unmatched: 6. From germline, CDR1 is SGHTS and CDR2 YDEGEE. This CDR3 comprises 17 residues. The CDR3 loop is CASSLVSVAGGTDTQYF. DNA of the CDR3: TGTGCCAGCAGCTTGGTATCGGTAGCGGGAGGCACAGATACGCAGTATTTT.

In DNA form, the CDR3 reads TGTGCCAGCAGCTTCCGGGACAGCGAAGAGACCCAGTACTTC. It translates to CASSFRDSEETQYF. This chain joins TRBV13 and TRBJ2-5; the match to TRBD1 covers 7 bases. The germline V gene has CDR1 PRHDT and CDR2 FYEKMQ (reference sequence). CDR3 size: 14 residues. The J segment lost 3 bases and the V segment lost 3 bases, leaving 4 bases of the junction unmatched.

Here the CDR3 reads CASSPFGDSNEKLFF. As DNA, the CDR3 is TGCGCCAGCAGCCCGTTCGGGGACAGTAATGAAAAACTGTTTTTT. The chain couples TRBV5-1 to TRBJ1-4; TRBD1 agrees at 7 bases. Germline CDR1 and CDR2: SGHRS and YFSETQ. The CDR3 length is 15 residues. V was pared by 4 bases and J by 4 bases, with 7 bases of the junction left unmatched.

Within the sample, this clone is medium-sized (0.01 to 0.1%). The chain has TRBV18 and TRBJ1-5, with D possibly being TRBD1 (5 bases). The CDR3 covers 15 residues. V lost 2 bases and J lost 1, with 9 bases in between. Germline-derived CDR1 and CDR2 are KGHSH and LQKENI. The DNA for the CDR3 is TGTGCCAGCTCACCATGGGAGGGGAGCAATCAGCCCCAGCATTTT. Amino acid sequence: CASSPWEGSNQPQHF.

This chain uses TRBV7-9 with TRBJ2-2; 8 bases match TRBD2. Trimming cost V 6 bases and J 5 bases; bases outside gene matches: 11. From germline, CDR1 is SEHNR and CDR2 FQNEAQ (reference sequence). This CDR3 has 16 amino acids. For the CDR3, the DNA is TGTGCCAGCAGTCCCATGGGTAGCGGGACAACCGGGGAGCTGTTTTTT. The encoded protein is CASSPMGSGTTGELFF.

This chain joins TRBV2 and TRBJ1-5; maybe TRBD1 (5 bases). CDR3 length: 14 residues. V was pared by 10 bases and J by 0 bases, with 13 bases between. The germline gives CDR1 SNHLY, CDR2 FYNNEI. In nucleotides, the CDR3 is TGTGCCACCACGAAAGACAGTAGCAATCAGCCCCAGCATTTT. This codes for CATTKDSSNQPQHF.

The CDR3 spells CASSLGQNTGELFF. The CDR3 DNA sequence: TGTGCCAGCAGCTTAGGGCAGAACACCGGGGAGCTGTTTTTT. The chain uses TRBV7-3 and TRBJ2-2; the D is unclear. The CDR3 length is 14 residues. Germline CDR1 and CDR2: SGHTA and FQGTGA. V lost 2 bases to trimming and J lost 1 base, with 5 bases between them.

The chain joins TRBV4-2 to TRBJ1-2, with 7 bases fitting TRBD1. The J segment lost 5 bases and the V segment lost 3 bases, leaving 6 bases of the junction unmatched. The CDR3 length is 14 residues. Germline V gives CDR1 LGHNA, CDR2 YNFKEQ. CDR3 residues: CASSQRGTDYGYTF. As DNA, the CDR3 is TGTGCCAGCAGCCAGCGCGGGACAGATTATGGCTACACCTTC.

CDR3 nucleotides: TGTGCCAGCAGCCAAGATGCGACGGGTCAGCCCCAGCATTTT. It encodes CASSQDATGQPQHF. The chain links TRBV3-1 (or the pseudogene TRBV3-2) to TRBJ1-5, with D uncertain. This CDR3 is 14 amino acids long. The germline gives CDR1 LGHDT, CDR2 YNNKEL (reference sequence). The germline V and J ends were trimmed by 0 bases and 6 bases, with 9 bases remaining between them.

This CDR3 is CASSPSSKTGTNTGELFF. In nucleotides, the CDR3 is TGTGCCAGCTCACCCTCCTCGAAGACAGGGACGAACACCGGGGAGCTGTTTTTT. The chain employs TRBV18 and TRBJ2-2; TRBD1 matches 7 bases. The junction had 10 bases not matched to a gene; V was cut back by 3 bases and J by 0 bases. Germline lookup yields CDR1 KGHSH and CDR2 LQKENI. The CDR3 runs 18 residues. Full variable domain (rest looked up from reference TRBV18 and TRBJ2-2): NAGVMQNPRHLVRRRGQEARLRCSPMKGHSHVYWYRQLPEEGLKFMVYLQKENIIDESGMPKERFSAEFPKEGPSILRIQQVVRGDSAAYFCASSPSSKTGTNTGELFFGEGSRLTVL.

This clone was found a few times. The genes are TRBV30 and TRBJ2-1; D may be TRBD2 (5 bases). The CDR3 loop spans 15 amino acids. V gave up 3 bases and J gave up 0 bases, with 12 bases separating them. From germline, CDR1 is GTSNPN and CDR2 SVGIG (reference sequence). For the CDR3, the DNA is TGTGCCTGGAGCAAAGGGAGTAGCTCCTACAATGAGCAGTTCTTC. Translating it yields CAWSKGSSSYNEQFF.

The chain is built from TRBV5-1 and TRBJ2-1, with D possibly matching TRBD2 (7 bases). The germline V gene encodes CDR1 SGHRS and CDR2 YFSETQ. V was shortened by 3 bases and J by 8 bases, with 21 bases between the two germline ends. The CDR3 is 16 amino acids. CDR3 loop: CASSSRLALGGDEQFF. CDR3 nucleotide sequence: TGCGCCAGCAGCTCCCGTTTGGCATTAGGGGGGGATGAGCAGTTCTTC.

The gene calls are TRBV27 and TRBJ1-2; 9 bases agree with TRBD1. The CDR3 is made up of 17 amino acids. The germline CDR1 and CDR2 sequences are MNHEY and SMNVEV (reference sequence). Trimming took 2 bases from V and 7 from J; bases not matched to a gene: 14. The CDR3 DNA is TGTGCCAGCAGTTTAGGTCGGGACAGGGATGTCTCCGGTGGCTACACCTTC. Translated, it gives CASSLGRDRDVSGGYTF.

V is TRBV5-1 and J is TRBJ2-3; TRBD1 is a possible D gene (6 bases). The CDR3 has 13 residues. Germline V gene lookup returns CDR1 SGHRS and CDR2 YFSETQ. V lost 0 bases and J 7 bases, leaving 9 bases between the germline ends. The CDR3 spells CASSLEGTYTQYF. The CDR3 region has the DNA TGCGCCAGCAGCTTGGAAGGGACATATACGCAGTATTTT.